This T cell receptor (beta chain) appears in the sequencing data of a study of CD8 T cells in ankylosing spondylitis (dated by TCRdb to 2016 to 2017). The study in broad terms: T cell receptor beta repertoires were profiled in healthy donors and ankylosing spondylitis patients so that disease-linked TCR variants could be found. The full study cohort comprised approximately 23 ankylosing spondylitis patients and 110 or so healthy donors. Peripheral blood was sampled, and synovial fluid was additionally collected from ankylosing spondylitis patients.

The research as a whole found: A TCR beta motif of 8 or 9 highly homologous amino acid variants appeared characteristic of blood from ankylosing spondylitis patients. Some of the motif variants had been reported before in the synovial fluid and blood of reactive arthritis patients, a finding that suggests common disease-initiation mechanisms. The disease-linked clones were reported as significantly enriched in matched synovial fluid samples from ankylosing spondylitis patients. The disease-linked clones had a CD8+ phenotype and were found at relatively low frequencies in peripheral blood.

Details on this clonotype: What this receptor recognizes is not known. Base qualities are not recorded, but no much larger clone differs from it by a single base.

The sequencer was an Illumina HiSeq 2500. Quantitative 5'-RACE with molecular barcodes was the method used to prepare the TCR beta libraries. In the original analysis: A new computational method, built on a probabilistic model of VDJ rearrangement, was used to identify disease-linked TCR variants. TCRdb's own reprocessing of the public reads used fastp at Q25 and MiXCR and kept productive beta chains. Every distinct CDR3 protein forms one entry, paired with its most common genes and DNA. The V and J calls were determined by TCRdb, not by the authors. This sample comprises 150,000 to 200,000 distinct CDR3 sequences, approximately 12% of them detected only once. The ten most abundant clones make up around 10% of the sample. For CDR1 and CDR2, the germline V gene lists SGHRS and YFSETQ. The CDR3 has 16 amino acids, counting the end cysteine and phenylalanine. The only DNA kept is the CDR3, 48 bases in frame from the first base. V gives up 4 bases and J gives up 10 bases, and the segment between their germline ends measures 21 bases.

The chain uses TRBV5-1 and TRBJ1-6; the D gene assignment is ambiguous. Specimen: blood, either unsorted or a sorted T cell fraction (not recorded which). This clonotype was obtained from a female donor with ankylosing spondylitis or in good health (not recorded which). The CDR3 protein is CASSPSSWELISPLHF. The nucleotide sequence reads TGCGCCAGCAGCCCGTCATCCTGGGAGCTGATCTCACCCCTCCACTTT.